The sequence of this TCR beta chain was determined in a study of cytomegalovirus exposure and HLA in healthy donors. Whole-study results and caveats: An analysis that came later showed most CMV-associated TCR beta chains appearing HLA-restricted.

CDR1 is SEHNR, CDR2 FQNEAQ, per germline (reference sequence). V lost 5 bases, J lost 6 bases, and 6 bases stayed unmatched. The CDR3 has 15 residues. Concerning this clone: Its antigen is currently unknown.

This PCR relied on a set of 60 Vbeta primers and 13 Jbeta primers. Source study methods: Unique TCR beta chains totaled about 73 million in a later count, with roughly 12 million of them shared. Clones were sequenced by immunoSEQ multiplex PCR, and TCRdb holds only the in-frame ones, with some missing. V, J and clone size reflect that table, while D and trimming were determined from the DNA. The table lists some 190,000 clones, around 82% of them singletons. This receptor was identified in a young woman in good health and CMV-seropositive. This chain joins TRBV7-9 and TRBJ2-2, with TRBD1 matching 10 bases. The sample taken for sequencing was PBMCs. CDR3: CASSLGQGVAGELFF. The DNA for the CDR3 is TGTGCCAGCAGCCTCGGACAGGGGGTCGCCGGGGAGCTGTTTTTT. Supplemented by reference TRBV7-9 and TRBJ2-2, the full variable domain reads DTGVSQNPRHKITKRGQNVTFRCDPISEHNRLYWYRQTLGQGPEFLTYFQNEAQLEKSRLLSDRFSAERPKGSFSTLEIQRTEQGDSAMYLCASSLGQGVAGELFFGEGSRLTVL.